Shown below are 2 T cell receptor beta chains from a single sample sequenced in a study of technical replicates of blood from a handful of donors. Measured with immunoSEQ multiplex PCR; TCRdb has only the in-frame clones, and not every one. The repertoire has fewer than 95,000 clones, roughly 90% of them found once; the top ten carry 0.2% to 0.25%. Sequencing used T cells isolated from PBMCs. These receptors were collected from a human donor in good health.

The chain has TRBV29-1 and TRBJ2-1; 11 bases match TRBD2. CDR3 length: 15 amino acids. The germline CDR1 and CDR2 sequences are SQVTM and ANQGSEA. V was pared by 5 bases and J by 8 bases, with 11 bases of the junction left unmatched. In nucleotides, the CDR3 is TGCAGCGTTCGTAGCGGGAGGGACCCTATGGATGAGCAGTTCTTC. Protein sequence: CSVRSGRDPMDEQFF.

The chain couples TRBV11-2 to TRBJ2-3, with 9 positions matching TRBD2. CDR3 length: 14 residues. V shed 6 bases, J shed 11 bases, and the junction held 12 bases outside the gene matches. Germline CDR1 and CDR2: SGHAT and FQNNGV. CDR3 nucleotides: TGTGCCAGCAGTCAACAACTAGCGGGCGGCGAGCAGTATTTT. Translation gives CASSQQLAGGEQYF.